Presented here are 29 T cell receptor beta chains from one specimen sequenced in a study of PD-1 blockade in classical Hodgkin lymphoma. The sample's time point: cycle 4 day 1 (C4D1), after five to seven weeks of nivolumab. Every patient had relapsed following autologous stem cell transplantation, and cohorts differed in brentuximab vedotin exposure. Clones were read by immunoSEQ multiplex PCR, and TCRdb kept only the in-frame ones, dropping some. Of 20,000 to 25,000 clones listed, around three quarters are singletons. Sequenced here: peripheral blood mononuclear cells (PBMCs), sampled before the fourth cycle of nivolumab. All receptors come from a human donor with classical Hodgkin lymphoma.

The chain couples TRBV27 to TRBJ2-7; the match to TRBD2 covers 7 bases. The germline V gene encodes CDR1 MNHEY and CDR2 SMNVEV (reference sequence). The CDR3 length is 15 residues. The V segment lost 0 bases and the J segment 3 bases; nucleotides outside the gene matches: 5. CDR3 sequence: CASSLSGRVGYEQYV. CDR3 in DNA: TGTGCCAGCAGTTTATCGGGGAGGGTGGGCTACGAGCAGTACGTC.

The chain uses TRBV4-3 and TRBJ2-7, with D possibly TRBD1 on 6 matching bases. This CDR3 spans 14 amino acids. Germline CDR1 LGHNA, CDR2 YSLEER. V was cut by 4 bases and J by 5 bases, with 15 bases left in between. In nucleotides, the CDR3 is TGCGCCAGCAGCCCCTCGACAGGAAAGGACGAGCAGTACTTC. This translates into CASSPSTGKDEQYF.

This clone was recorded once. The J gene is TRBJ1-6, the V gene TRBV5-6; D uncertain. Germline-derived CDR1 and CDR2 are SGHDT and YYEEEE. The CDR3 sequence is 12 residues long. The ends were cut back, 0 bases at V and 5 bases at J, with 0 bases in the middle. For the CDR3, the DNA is TGTGCCAGCAGCTTGGATAATTCACCCCTCCACTTT. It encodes CASSLDNSPLHF.

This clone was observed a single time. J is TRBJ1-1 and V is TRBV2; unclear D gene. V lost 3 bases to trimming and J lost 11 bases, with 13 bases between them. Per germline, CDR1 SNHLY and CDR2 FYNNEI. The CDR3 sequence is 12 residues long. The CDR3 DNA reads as TGTGCCAGCAGTGAGGGTGGGGTTAGGGCTTTCTTT. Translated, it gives CASSEGGVRAFF.

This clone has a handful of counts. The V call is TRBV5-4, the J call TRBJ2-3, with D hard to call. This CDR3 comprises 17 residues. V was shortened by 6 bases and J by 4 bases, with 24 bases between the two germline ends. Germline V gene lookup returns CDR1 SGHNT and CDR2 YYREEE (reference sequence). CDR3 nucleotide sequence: TGTGCCAGCACCCAAGGTGGTGCCCCCAGGTCGTCAGATACGCAGTATTTT. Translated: CASTQGGAPRSSDTQYF.

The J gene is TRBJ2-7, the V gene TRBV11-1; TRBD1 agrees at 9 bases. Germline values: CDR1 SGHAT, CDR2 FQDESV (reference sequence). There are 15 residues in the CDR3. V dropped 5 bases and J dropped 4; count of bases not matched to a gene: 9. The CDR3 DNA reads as TGTGCCAGCAGCGGCCCCGGGACAGGGTTTTACGAGCAGTACTTC. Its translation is CASSGPGTGFYEQYF.

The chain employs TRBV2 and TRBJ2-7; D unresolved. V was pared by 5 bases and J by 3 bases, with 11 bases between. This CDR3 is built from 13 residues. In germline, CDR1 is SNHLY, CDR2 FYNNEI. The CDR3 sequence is CASSPTLGYEQYV. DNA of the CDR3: TGTGCCAGCAGTCCGACGTTAGGCTACGAGCAGTACGTC.

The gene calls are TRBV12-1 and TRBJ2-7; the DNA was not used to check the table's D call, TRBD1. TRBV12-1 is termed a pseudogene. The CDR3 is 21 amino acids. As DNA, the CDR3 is TGTGCCAGCAGCTTTAAGTTGTCAGGGGGCCGGCGTACAGGGGCCACCTACGAGCAGTACGTC. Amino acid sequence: CASSFKLSGGRRTGATYEQYV.

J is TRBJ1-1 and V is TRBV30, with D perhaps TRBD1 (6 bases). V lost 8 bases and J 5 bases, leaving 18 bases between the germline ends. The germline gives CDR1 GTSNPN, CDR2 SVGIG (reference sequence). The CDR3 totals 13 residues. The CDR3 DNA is TGTGCCCGCCGGGCAGGGGTGGAAACTGAAGCTTTCTTT. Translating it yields CARRAGVETEAFF. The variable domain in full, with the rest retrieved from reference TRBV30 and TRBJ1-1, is SQTIHQWPATLVQPVGSPLSLECTVEGTSNPNLYWYRQAAGRGLQLLFYSVGIGQISSEVPQNLSASRPQDRQFILSSKKLLLSDSGFYLCARRAGVETEAFFGQGTRLTVV.

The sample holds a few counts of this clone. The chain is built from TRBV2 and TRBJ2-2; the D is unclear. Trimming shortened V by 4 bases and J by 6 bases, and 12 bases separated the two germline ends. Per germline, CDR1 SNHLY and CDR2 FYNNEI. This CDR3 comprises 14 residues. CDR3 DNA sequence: TGTGCCAGCAGTGTACCCCTAATCGCCGGGGAGCTGTTTTTT. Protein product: CASSVPLIAGELFF.

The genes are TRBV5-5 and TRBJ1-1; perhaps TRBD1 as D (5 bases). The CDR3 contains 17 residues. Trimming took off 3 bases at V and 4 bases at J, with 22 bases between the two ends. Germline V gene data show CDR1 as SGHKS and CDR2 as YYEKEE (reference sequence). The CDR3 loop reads CASSWGGTRAGVTEAFF. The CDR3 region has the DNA TGTGCCAGCAGCTGGGGTGGGACTCGGGCAGGAGTCACTGAAGCTTTCTTT.

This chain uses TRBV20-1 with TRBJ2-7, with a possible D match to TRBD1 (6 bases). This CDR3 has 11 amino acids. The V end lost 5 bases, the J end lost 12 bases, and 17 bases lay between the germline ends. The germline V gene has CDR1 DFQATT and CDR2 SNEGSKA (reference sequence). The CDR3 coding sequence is TGCAGTGCTCCCCGATACCAGGGGAGGTACTTC. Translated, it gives CSAPRYQGRYF.

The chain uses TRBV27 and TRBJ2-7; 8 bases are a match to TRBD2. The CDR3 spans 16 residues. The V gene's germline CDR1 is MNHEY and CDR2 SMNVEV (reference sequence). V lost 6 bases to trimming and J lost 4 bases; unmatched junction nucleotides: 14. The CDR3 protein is CASRSAGETRGYEQYV. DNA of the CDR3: TGTGCCAGCAGATCAGCGGGGGAGACCCGGGGGTACGAGCAGTACGTC.

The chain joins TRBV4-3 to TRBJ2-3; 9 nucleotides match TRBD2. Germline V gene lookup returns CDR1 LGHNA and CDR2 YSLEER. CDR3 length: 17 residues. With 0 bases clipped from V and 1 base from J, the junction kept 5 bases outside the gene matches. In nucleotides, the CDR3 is TGCGCCAGCAGCCAAGATTGGGTAGCGGGGGGCACAGATACGCAGTATTTT. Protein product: CASSQDWVAGGTDTQYF.

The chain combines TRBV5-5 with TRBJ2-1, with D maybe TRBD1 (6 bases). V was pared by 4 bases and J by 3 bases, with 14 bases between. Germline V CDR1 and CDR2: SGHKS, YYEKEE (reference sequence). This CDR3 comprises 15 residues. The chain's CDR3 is CASSLGRGIYNEQFF. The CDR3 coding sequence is TGTGCCAGCAGCCTGGGCAGGGGCATCTACAATGAGCAGTTCTTC. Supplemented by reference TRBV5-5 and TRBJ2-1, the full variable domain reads DAGVTQSPTHLIKTRGQQVTLRCSPISGHKSVSWYQQVLGQGPQFIFQYYEKEERGRGNFPDRFSARQFPNYSSELNVNALLLGDSALYLCASSLGRGIYNEQFFGPGTRLTVL.

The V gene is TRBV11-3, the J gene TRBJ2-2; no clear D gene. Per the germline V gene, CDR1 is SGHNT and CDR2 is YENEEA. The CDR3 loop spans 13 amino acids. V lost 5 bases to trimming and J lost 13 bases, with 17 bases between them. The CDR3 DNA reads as TGTGCCAGCAGCGTTGAGGCCGCAACGAGGCTGTTTTTT. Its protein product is CASSVEAATRLFF.

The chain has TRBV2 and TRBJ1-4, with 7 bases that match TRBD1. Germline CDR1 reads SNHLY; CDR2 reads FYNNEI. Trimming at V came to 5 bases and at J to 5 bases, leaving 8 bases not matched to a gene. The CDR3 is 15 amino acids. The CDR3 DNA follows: TGTGCCAGCAGTAGACGGACAGGCAGAAATGAAAAACTGTTTTTT. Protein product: CASSRRTGRNEKLFF.

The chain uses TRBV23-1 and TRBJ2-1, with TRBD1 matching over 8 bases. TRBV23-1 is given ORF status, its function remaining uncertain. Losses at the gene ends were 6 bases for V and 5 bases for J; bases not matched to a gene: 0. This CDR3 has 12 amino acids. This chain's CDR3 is CASRTGDNEQFF. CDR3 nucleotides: TGCGCCAGCAGGACAGGGGACAATGAGCAGTTCTTC.

The CDR3 DNA reads as TGTGCCAGCAGCTTAGGGGGTAACTATGGCTACACCTTC. Its translation: CASSLGGNYGYTF. V gene TRBV11-1 combines with J gene TRBJ1-2; D unclear. CDR3 length: 13 residues. The V end was cut by 1 base, the J end by 1 base, with 4 bases between. Germline CDR1 reads SGHAT; CDR2 reads FQDESV (reference sequence).

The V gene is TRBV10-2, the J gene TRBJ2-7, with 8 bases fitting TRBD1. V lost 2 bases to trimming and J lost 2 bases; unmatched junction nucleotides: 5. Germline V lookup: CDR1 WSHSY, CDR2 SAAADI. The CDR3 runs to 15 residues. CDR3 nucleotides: TGCGCCAGCAGTGAGACCGGGACAGGACCCTACGAGCAGTACTTC. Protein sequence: CASSETGTGPYEQYF.

The CDR3 sequence: CASSQQGSTDTQYF. The CDR3 nucleotides read TGTGCCAGTAGTCAACAGGGCAGCACAGATACGCAGTATTTT. This chain uses TRBV19 with TRBJ2-3; a possible D gene is TRBD1 (6 bases). From germline, CDR1 is LNHDA and CDR2 SQIVND (reference sequence). The germline V and J ends were trimmed by 5 bases and 0 bases, with 9 bases remaining between them. The CDR3 is 14 amino acids. The whole variable domain, filled in from reference TRBV19 and TRBJ2-3, reads DGGITQSPKYLFRKEGQNVTLSCEQNLNHDAMYWYRQDPGQGLRLIYYSQIVNDFQKGDIAEGYSVSREKKESFPLTVTSAQKNPTAFYLCASSQQGSTDTQYFGPGTRLTVL.

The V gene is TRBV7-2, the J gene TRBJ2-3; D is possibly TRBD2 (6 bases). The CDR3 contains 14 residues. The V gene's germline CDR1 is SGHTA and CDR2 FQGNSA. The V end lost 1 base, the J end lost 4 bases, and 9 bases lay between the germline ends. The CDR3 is CASSLGGAADTQYF. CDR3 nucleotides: TGTGCCAGCAGCTTAGGCGGGGCTGCAGATACGCAGTATTTT.

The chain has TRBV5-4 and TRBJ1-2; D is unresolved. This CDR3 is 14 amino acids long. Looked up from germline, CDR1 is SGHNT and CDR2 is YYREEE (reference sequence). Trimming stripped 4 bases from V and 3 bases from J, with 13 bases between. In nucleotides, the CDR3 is TGTGCCAGCAGCGAGACGGGGATAGACTATGGCTACACCTTC. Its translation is CASSETGIDYGYTF.

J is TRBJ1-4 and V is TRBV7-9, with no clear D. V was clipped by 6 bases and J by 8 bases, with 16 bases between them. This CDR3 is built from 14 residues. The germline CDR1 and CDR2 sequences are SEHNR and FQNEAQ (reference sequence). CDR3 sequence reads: CASSLRREDEKLFF. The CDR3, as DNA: TGTGCCAGCAGTTTACGAAGGGAGGACGAAAAACTGTTTTTT.

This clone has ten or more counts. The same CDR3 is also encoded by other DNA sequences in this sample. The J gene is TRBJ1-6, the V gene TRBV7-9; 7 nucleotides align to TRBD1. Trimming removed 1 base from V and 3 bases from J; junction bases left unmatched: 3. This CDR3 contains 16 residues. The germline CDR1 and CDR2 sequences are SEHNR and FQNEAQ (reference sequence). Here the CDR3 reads CASSLGQGFYNSPLHF. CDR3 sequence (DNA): TGTGCCAGCAGCTTAGGACAGGGCTTCTATAATTCACCCCTCCACTTT.

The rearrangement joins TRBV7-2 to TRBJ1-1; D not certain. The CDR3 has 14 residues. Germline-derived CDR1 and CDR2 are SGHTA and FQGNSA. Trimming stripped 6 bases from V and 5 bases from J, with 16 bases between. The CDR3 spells CASSLRQAETEAFF. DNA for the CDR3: TGTGCCAGCAGTCTTAGGCAGGCGGAGACTGAAGCTTTCTTT.

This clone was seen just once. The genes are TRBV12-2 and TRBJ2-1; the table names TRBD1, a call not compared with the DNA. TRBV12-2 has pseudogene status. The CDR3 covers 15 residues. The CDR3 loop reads CASRDSTVRYNEQFF. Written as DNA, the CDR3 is TGTGCAAGTCGCGACAGTACCGTTCGCTACAATGAGCAGTTCTTC.

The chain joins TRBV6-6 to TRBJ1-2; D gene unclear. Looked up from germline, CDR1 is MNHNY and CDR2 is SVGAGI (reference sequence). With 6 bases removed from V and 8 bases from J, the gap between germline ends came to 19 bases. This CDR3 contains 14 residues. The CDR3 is CASSLDFSMGGYTF. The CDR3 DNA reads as TGTGCCAGCAGCTTGGACTTTAGTATGGGGGGCTACACCTTC.

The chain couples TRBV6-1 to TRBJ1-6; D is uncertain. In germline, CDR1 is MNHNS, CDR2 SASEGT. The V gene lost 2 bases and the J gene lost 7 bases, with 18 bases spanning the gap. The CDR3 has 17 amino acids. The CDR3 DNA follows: TGTGCCAGCAGTGAATATGGAAGCTCATTCGGAAATTCACCCCTCCACTTT. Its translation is CASSEYGSSFGNSPLHF.